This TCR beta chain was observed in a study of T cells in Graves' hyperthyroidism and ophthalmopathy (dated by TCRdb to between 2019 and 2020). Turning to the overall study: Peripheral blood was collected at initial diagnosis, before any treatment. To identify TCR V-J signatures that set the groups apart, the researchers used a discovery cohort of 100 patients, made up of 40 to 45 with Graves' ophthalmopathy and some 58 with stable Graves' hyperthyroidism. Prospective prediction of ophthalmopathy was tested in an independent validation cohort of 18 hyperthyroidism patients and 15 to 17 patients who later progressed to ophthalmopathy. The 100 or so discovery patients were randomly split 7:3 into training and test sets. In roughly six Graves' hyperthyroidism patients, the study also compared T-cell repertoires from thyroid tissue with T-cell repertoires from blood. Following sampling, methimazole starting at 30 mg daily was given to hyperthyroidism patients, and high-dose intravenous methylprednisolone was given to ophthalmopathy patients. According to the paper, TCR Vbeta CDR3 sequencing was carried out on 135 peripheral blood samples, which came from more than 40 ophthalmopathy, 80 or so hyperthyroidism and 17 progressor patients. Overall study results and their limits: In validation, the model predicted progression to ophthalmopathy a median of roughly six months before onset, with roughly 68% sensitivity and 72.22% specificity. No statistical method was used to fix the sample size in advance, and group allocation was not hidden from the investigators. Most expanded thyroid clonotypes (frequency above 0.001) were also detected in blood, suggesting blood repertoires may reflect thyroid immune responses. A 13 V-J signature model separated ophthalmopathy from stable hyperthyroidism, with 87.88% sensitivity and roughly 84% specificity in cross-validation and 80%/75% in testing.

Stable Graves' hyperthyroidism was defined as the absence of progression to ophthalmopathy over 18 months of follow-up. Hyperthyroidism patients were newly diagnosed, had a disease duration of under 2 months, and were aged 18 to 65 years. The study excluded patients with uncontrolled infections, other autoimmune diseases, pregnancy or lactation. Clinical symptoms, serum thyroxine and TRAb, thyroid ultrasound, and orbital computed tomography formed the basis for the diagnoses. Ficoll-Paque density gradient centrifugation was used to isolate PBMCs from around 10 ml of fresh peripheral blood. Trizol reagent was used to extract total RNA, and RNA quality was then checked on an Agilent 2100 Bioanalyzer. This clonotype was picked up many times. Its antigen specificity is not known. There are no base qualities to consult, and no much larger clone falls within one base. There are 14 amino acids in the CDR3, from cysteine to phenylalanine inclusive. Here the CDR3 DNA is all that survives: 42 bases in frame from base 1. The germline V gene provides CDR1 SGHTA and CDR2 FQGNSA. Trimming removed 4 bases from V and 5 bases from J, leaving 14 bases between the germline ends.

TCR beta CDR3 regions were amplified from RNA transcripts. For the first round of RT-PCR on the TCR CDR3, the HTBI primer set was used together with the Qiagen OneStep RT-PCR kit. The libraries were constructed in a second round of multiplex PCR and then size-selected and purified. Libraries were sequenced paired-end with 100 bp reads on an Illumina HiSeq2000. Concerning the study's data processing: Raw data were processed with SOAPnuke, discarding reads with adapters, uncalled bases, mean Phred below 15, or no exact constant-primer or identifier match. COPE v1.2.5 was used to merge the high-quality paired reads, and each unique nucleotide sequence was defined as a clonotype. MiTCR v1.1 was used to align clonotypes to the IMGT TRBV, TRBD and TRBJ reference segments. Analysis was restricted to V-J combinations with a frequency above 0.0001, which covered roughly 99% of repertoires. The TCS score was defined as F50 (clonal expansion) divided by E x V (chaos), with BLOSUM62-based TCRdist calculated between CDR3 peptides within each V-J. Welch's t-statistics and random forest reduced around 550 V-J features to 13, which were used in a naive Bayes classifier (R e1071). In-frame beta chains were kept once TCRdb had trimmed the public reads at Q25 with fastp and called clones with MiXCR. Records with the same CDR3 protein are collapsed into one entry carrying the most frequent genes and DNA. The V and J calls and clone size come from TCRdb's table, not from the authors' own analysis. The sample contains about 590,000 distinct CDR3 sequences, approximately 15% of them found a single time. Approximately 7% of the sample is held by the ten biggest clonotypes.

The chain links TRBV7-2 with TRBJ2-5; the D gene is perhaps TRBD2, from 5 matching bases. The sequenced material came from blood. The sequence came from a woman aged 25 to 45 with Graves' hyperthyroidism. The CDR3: CASSSTGLLETQYF. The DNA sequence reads TGTGCCAGCAGCTCAACCGGACTCCTGGAGACCCAGTACTTC.